The rows below give T cell receptor beta chains drawn from one sample of a study of shared clonotypes between healthy human individuals. Sequenced by immunoSEQ multiplex PCR; TCRdb stores in-frame clones only, minus some. This sample has fewer than 1 million clones, with just over 95% found just once. Sequenced sample: naive CD8+ T cells sorted from blood. The receptors were sampled from a young man in good health. Both conserved end residues are part of each CDR3. D genes are given only for firm matches. Where a row states a size, it is once, few, many or the class of an expanded clone; other rows omit it.

D	size	J	V	CDR3	DNA
TRBD1	.	TRBJ2-7	TRBV5-6	CASSLHGQGISYEQYF	TGTGCCAGCAGCTTGCACGGACAGGGAATTTCGTACGAGCAGTACTTC
TRBD1	.	TRBJ2-1	TRBV5-1	CASSLGLGQAAYNEQFF	TGCGCCAGCAGCTTGGGACTTGGACAGGCGGCCTACAATGAGCAGTTCTTC
TRBD1	.	TRBJ1-5	TRBV19	CASSFTDRANQPQHF	TGTGCCAGTAGTTTTACGGACAGGGCAAATCAGCCCCAGCATTTT
.	.	TRBJ1-4	TRBV19	CASSIGTSRPSTNEKLFF	TGTGCCAGTAGTATAGGAACATCTAGGCCATCAACTAATGAAAAACTGTTTTTT
TRBD2	.	TRBJ2-3	TRBV5-1	CASSLQASGRATSTDTQYF	TGCGCCAGCAGCTTGCAGGCTAGCGGGAGGGCCACGAGCACAGATACGCAGTATTTT
.	.	TRBJ2-6	TRBV7-9	CASSLGQSLPSGANVLTF	TGTGCCAGCAGCTTAGGACAGTCCCTGCCCTCTGGGGCCAACGTCCTGACTTTC
TRBD2	.	TRBJ2-1	TRBV7-2	CASSVAGGTNEQFF	TGTGCCAGCAGCGTAGCGGGGGGGACCAATGAGCAGTTCTTC
.	once	TRBJ1-2	TRBV7-9	CASSLGRDWSF	TGTGCCAGCAGCTTAGGGCGGGATTGGTCCTTC
TRBD1	.	TRBJ2-1	TRBV30	CAWSLTGFDEQFF	TGTGCCTGGAGTCTGACAGGGTTTGATGAGCAGTTCTTC
TRBD2	.	TRBJ2-7	TRBV5-1	CASSSGISYEQYF	TGCGCCAGCAGTAGCGGGATCTCCTACGAGCAGTACTTC
TRBD1	.	TRBJ1-2	TRBV29-1	CSVDPTGTANYGYTF	TGCAGCGTTGATCCCACCGGGACAGCTAACTATGGCTACACCTTC
TRBD2	.	TRBJ2-1	TRBV10-3	CAISGSLAGGSSYNEQFF	TGTGCCATCAGTGGCTCACTAGCGGGAGGTAGCTCCTACAATGAGCAGTTCTTC
.	once	TRBJ2-7	TRBV7-6	CASSSGGAFDIEQYF	TGTGCCAGCAGCTCCGGGGGTGCCTTTGACATCGAGCAGTACTTC
TRBD1	.	TRBJ1-3	TRBV13	CASSLGRGAGDDTIYF	TGTGCCAGCAGCTTAGGCAGGGGGGCTGGGGACGACACCATATATTTT
.	.	TRBJ2-2	TRBV27	CASSFRLVGPGELFF	TGTGCCAGCAGTTTCCGACTAGTTGGCCCCGGGGAGCTGTTTTTT
TRBD2	.	TRBJ2-3	TRBV29-1	CSVLAADTQYF	TGCAGCGTTCTAGCGGCAGATACGCAGTATTTT
.	.	TRBJ2-5	TRBV7-2	CASSSMGELGSYQETQYF	TGTGCCAGCAGCTCGATGGGGGAACTAGGATCGTACCAAGAGACCCAGTACTTC
TRBD2	.	TRBJ2-7	TRBV4-3	CASSPSSGRYEQYF	TGCGCCAGCAGCCCCTCTAGCGGGCGCTACGAGCAGTACTTC
.	.	TRBJ2-1	TRBV18	CASSPPTPRYNEQFF	TGTGCCAGCTCACCACCCACCCCCAGATACAATGAGCAGTTCTTC
.	once	TRBJ2-3	TRBV4-1	CASSQEGGRVSTDTQYF	TGCGCCAGCAGCCAAGAAGGAGGGCGGGTTAGCACAGATACGCAGTATTTT
.	.	TRBJ2-5	TRBV7-7	CASSLEMYQETQYF	TGTGCTAGCAGCTTAGAGATGTACCAAGAGACCCAGTACTTC
.	.	TRBJ2-7	TRBV28	CATSEDGQYF	TGTGCCACCTCAGAAGACGGGCAGTACTTC
.	.	TRBJ2-3	TRBV19	CASGKTSTDTQYF	TGTGCCAGTGGAAAAACAAGCACAGATACGCAGTATTTT
TRBD1	.	TRBJ2-7	TRBV13	CASSLGTGSGEQYF	TGTGCCAGCAGCTTAGGGACAGGGAGTGGCGAGCAGTACTTC
TRBD2	.	TRBJ2-1	TRBV14	CASSQDGTTNTPPYNEQFF	TGTGCCAGCAGCCAAGATGGGACTACCAACACCCCTCCCTACAATGAGCAGTTCTTC
.	.	TRBJ2-7	TRBV2	CASNRVGEQYF	TGTGCCAGCAACAGGGTCGGCGAGCAGTACTTC
.	.	TRBJ1-1	TRBV19	CASSTWGVRDTEAFF	TGTGCCAGTAGTACGTGGGGGGTCCGGGACACTGAAGCTTTCTTT
TRBD2	.	TRBJ2-1	TRBV7-9	CASSLAASGTYNEQFF	TGTGCCAGCAGCTTAGCGGCTAGCGGGACTTACAATGAGCAGTTCTTC
.	once	TRBJ2-3	TRBV11-2	CASSLGETRRSTDTQYF	TGTGCCAGCAGCTTAGGGGAGACTAGACGAAGCACAGATACGCAGTATTTT
.	.	TRBJ2-1	TRBV7-6	CASSHLYNEQFF	TGTGCCAGCAGCCATTTATACAATGAGCAGTTCTTC
.	.	TRBJ2-1	TRBV7-9	CASSLGLGTGNEQFF	TGTGCCAGCAGCTTAGGCCTAGGGACGGGCAATGAGCAGTTCTTC
.	.	TRBJ2-1	TRBV30	CAWSVTGFDEQFF	TGTGCCTGGAGTGTAACAGGTTTCGATGAGCAGTTCTTC
TRBD2	.	TRBJ2-4	TRBV5-4	CASSLESGRSNIQYF	TGTGCCAGCAGCTTGGAAAGCGGGAGGTCAAACATTCAGTACTTC
.	.	TRBJ2-7	TRBV7-9	CASSLVRGVSYEQYF	TGTGCCAGCAGCTTAGTGAGAGGGGTTTCATACGAGCAGTACTTC
TRBD1	once	TRBJ1-2	TRBV9	CASGQGAGGYTF	TGTGCCAGCGGACAGGGGGCGGGTGGCTACACCTTC
TRBD1	.	TRBJ2-7	TRBV6-1	CASSADRGPYEQYF	TGTGCCAGCAGTGCGGACAGGGGACCCTACGAGCAGTACTTC
TRBD2	.	TRBJ2-1	TRBV10-3	CAITPTSGESSYNEQFF	TGTGCCATCACTCCTACTAGCGGGGAAAGCTCCTACAATGAGCAGTTCTTC
.	.	TRBJ1-5	TRBV27	CASSFGVDQPQHF	TGTGCCAGCAGTTTCGGGGTCGATCAGCCCCAGCATTTT
.	.	TRBJ2-7	TRBV10-3	CAISRQVSSYEQYF	TGTGCCATCAGCAGACAGGTTAGCTCCTACGAGCAGTACTTC
TRBD2	.	TRBJ2-3	TRBV9	CASSVSSGRADTQYF	TGTGCCAGCAGCGTATCTAGCGGGAGGGCAGATACGCAGTATTTT
.	.	TRBJ2-7	TRBV4-3	CASSQDPYGYEQYF	TGCGCCAGCAGCCAAGACCCCTATGGCTACGAGCAGTACTTC
.	.	TRBJ2-3	TRBV9	CASSGVWDTDTQYF	TGTGCCAGCAGCGGAGTCTGGGATACAGATACGCAGTATTTT
.	.	TRBJ2-1	TRBV4-1	CASSQEQASVYNEQFF	TGCGCCAGCAGCCAAGAACAGGCTAGCGTGTACAATGAGCAGTTCTTC
.	.	TRBJ1-4	TRBV7-9	CASSLDIREKLFF	TGTGCCAGCAGCCTAGACATCCGTGAAAAACTGTTTTTT
.	.	TRBJ1-5	TRBV7-9	CASSFPGSNQPQHF	TGTGCCAGCAGCTTTCCGGGTAGCAATCAGCCCCAGCATTTT
.	.	TRBJ2-3	TRBV10-3	CAISEGRSESTDTQYF	TGTGCCATCAGTGAGGGACGCTCCGAAAGCACAGATACGCAGTATTTT
.	.	TRBJ2-1	TRBV4-2	CASSHRDPGNEQFF	TGTGCCAGCAGCCACCGGGACCCGGGAAATGAGCAGTTCTTC
.	.	TRBJ2-4	TRBV29-1	CSVDLGLNIQYF	TGCAGCGTTGACCTGGGTTTGAACATTCAGTACTTC
.	.	TRBJ2-7	TRBV27	CASSYRASYEQYF	TGTGCCAGCAGTTACAGGGCATCCTACGAGCAGTACTTC
.	.	TRBJ2-1	TRBV7-9	CASTPSYNEQFF	TGTGCGTCCACCCCGTCCTACAATGAGCAGTTCTTC
TRBD1	.	TRBJ2-7	TRBV7-9	CASSPPTGEISYEQYF	TGTGCCAGCAGCCCCCCGACAGGGGAGATCTCCTACGAGCAGTACTTC
.	.	TRBJ2-7	TRBV5-5	CASSLAHTGTYEQYF	TGTGCCAGCAGCTTGGCCCATACAGGTACCTACGAGCAGTACTTC
.	.	TRBJ1-2	TRBV9	CASASGPKYGYTF	TGTGCCAGCGCCAGCGGACCGAAGTATGGCTACACCTTC
TRBD2	.	TRBJ2-1	TRBV11-2	CASSQMREAGYNEQFF	TGTGCCAGCAGTCAGATGCGGGAGGCGGGCTACAATGAGCAGTTCTTC
.	.	TRBJ1-2	TRBV28	CASSPRGAGGYTF	TGTGCCAGCAGCCCAAGGGGGGCGGGTGGCTACACCTTC
.	.	TRBJ1-2	TRBV6-5	CASSYSSGVGGYTF	TGTGCCAGCAGTTACTCGTCAGGGGTTGGCGGCTACACCTTC
.	.	TRBJ1-4	TRBV9	CASSAQGGGNEKLFF	TGTGCCAGCAGCGCCCAAGGGGGTGGTAATGAAAAACTGTTTTTT
.	.	TRBJ2-1	TRBV4-1	CASSQGGLIEQFF	TGCGCCAGCAGCCAAGGAGGGCTAATTGAGCAGTTCTTC
TRBD1	once	TRBJ2-1	TRBV27	CASTTQGQGNEQFF	TGTGCCAGCACCACCCAGGGACAGGGCAATGAGCAGTTCTTC
TRBD1	.	TRBJ2-7	TRBV27	CASSPLTGRTYEQYF	TGTGCCAGCAGTCCTCTGACAGGGCGCACCTACGAGCAGTACTTC